This T cell receptor beta chain emerged from a study of cytomegalovirus exposure and HLA in healthy donors. General study findings and limits: Cytomegalovirus association was assigned to about 150 TCR beta chains. The CMV antigen specificity of a few CMV-associated chains was confirmed through in vitro analysis. TCR sequences were mostly rare, though some public TCRs occurred in many donors.

Sequencing used immunoSEQ multiplex PCR; TCRdb keeps in-frame clones, though not all of them. The table shows over 100,000 clones, with roughly 91% occurring only once. As regards this clone: Its target is unknown.

Sequencing used PBMCs. This receptor was taken from a young man in good health and CMV-seronegative.

For the CDR3, the DNA is TGTGCCAGCAGTCCCCACGGGACAGGGAGCACCGGGGAGCTGTTTTTT. It encodes CASSPHGTGSTGELFF. V gene TRBV6-4 combines with J gene TRBJ2-2; 9 nucleotides align to TRBD1. Germline CDR1 reads MRHNA; CDR2 reads SNTAGT. J was trimmed by 4 bases and V by 5 bases; bases with no gene match: 8. The CDR3 contains 16 residues.